These 26 T cell receptor beta chains originate from one sample sequenced in a study of cytomegalovirus exposure and HLA in healthy donors. The study ran its PCR with 60 Vbeta and 13 Jbeta primers. Only in-frame clones appear in the TCRdb table, and some are missing; sequencing was by immunoSEQ multiplex PCR. This repertoire shows about 59,000 clones, around 83% found once; its top ten account for approximately 1.5%. The sample taken for sequencing was PBMCs. The receptors derive from a middle-aged man in good health and CMV-seronegative.

The V and J genes are TRBV5-6 and TRBJ2-7; 7 nucleotides match TRBD2. The length of the CDR3 is 15 residues. CDR1 SGHDT and CDR2 YYEEEE come from the germline V gene. With 4 bases clipped from V and 2 bases from J, the junction kept 9 bases outside the gene matches. This CDR3 is CASSPPGGFPYEQYF. For the CDR3, the DNA is TGTGCCAGCAGCCCCCCGGGGGGTTTCCCCTACGAGCAGTACTTC.

CDR3 amino acids: CASSPSVTGELFF. The CDR3 DNA reads as TGCGCCAGCAGCCCTTCTGTCACCGGGGAGCTGTTTTTT. This chain joins TRBV5-1 and TRBJ2-2; D not resolved. The CDR3 covers 13 residues. V shed 4 bases and J shed 4 bases, with 8 bases lying between them. The germline gives CDR1 SGHRS, CDR2 YFSETQ.

The chain carries TRBV5-6 and TRBJ1-2, with no clear D. Germline assignment: CDR1 SGHDT and CDR2 YYEEEE. The CDR3 is 15 residues long. V was shortened by 0 bases and J by 0 bases, with 9 bases between the two germline ends. The CDR3 is CASSLGSYSNYGYTF. The DNA for the CDR3 is TGTGCCAGCAGCTTGGGATCCTACTCTAACTATGGCTACACCTTC.

This clone was recorded once. The chain combines TRBV2 with TRBJ2-1; 7 positions match TRBD2. This CDR3 has 15 amino acids. Germline lookup yields CDR1 SNHLY and CDR2 FYNNEI. J was trimmed by 7 bases and V by 3 bases; bases with no gene match: 9. CDR3 sequence reads: CASSDWSGAGNEQFF. The CDR3 DNA reads as TGTGCCAGCAGTGATTGGAGCGGGGCTGGGAATGAGCAGTTCTTC. Variable domain in full (rest from reference TRBV2 and TRBJ2-1): EPEVTQTPSHQVTQMGQEVILRCVPISNHLYFYWYRQILGQKVEFLVSFYNNEISEKSEIFDDQFSVERPDGSNFTLKIRSTKLEDSAMYFCASSDWSGAGNEQFFGPGTRLTVL.

This clone came up once. In DNA form, the CDR3 reads TGCGCCAGCAGCGTAGCGGGGGGTTCTCAAGAGACCCAGTACTTC. Residues: CASSVAGGSQETQYF. The V and J genes are TRBV5-1 and TRBJ2-5; 10 nucleotides line up with TRBD2. The CDR3 runs to 15 residues. Germline CDR1 SGHRS, CDR2 YFSETQ. Trimming removed 4 bases from V and 2 bases from J; junction bases left unmatched: 5.

The J gene is TRBJ2-4, the V gene TRBV7-9; 7 nucleotides align to TRBD1. Per germline, CDR1 SEHNR and CDR2 FQNEAQ (reference sequence). CDR3 length equals 15 residues. With 5 bases clipped from V and 1 base from J, the junction kept 5 bases outside the gene matches. As DNA, the CDR3 is TGTGCCAGCAGCATAACACAGGGGGCCAAAAACATTCAGTACTTC. As protein: CASSITQGAKNIQYF.

The chain combines TRBV5-1 with TRBJ2-1; 12 bases match TRBD2. The CDR3 runs to 17 residues. In germline, CDR1 is SGHRS, CDR2 YFSETQ. V lost 5 bases, J lost 7 bases, and 13 bases stayed unmatched. The CDR3 is CASRPTSSGGARNEQFF. For the CDR3, the DNA is TGCGCCAGCAGACCCACTTCTAGCGGGGGGGCCAGGAATGAGCAGTTCTTC.

The table lists this clone with a few counts. This sequence joins TRBV2 and TRBJ2-2; D gene uncertain. The V gene lost 7 bases and the J gene lost 4 bases, with 7 bases spanning the gap. The CDR3 totals 12 residues. CDR1 is SNHLY, CDR2 FYNNEI, per germline. In DNA form, the CDR3 reads TGTGCCAGCACAGAGGTCACCGGGGAGCTGTTTTTT. Translating gives CASTEVTGELFF.

This chain links TRBV9 with TRBJ2-2; 8 bases agree with TRBD1. Germline values: CDR1 SGDLS, CDR2 YYNGEE. This CDR3 is 15 amino acids long. V was clipped by 4 bases and J by 8 bases; unmatched bases: 10. CDR3 amino acids: CASSTSQGANGELFF. Here the CDR3 DNA reads TGTGCCAGCAGCACCTCGCAGGGGGCTAATGGGGAGCTGTTTTTT.

The V call is TRBV6-1, the J call TRBJ1-3; D is unresolved. CDR1 and CDR2 (germline): MNHNS, SASEGT. The CDR3 runs 16 residues. V was trimmed by 1 base and J by 0 bases, leaving 10 bases between them. This CDR3 is CASSEVPDYSGNTIYF. The CDR3 DNA sequence: TGTGCCAGCAGTGAAGTTCCGGACTACTCTGGAAACACCATATATTTT.

Only a few counts were recorded for this clone. The chain combines TRBV6-1 with TRBJ2-5, with D unresolved. There are 14 residues in the CDR3. In germline, CDR1 is MNHNS, CDR2 SASEGT. Between the trimmed V and J ends, which lost 2 bases and 2 bases, there was a span of 9 bases. CDR3 loop: CASSEILVQETQYF. CDR3 in DNA: TGTGCCAGCAGTGAAATCTTAGTACAAGAGACCCAGTACTTC.

The chain has TRBV6-5 and TRBJ2-1; D is unresolved. This CDR3 has 11 residues. Germline loops: CDR1 MNHEY, CDR2 SVGAGI. Trimming removed 3 bases at V and 7 bases at J, with 4 bases between. The CDR3 DNA sequence: TGTGCCAGCAGTTATAGTAATGAGCAGTTCTTC. It yields the protein CASSYSNEQFF.

The rearrangement links TRBV5-8 to TRBJ2-7; 12 positions match TRBD2. V lost 4 bases, J lost 1 base, and 9 bases stayed unmatched. Per germline, CDR1 SGHTS and CDR2 YDEGEE. This CDR3 has 17 residues. CDR3 nucleotides: TGTGCCAGCAGCCAACCTGGACTAGCGGGGATATCCTACGAGCAGTACGTC. This codes for CASSQPGLAGISYEQYV.

The V and J genes are TRBV29-1 and TRBJ1-3; no firm D call. Germline V gives CDR1 SQVTM, CDR2 ANQGSEA. The V gene lost 4 bases and the J gene lost 2 bases, with 6 bases spanning the gap. The CDR3 runs 12 residues. The CDR3 is CSVVPAGNTIYF. In DNA, the CDR3 is TGCAGCGTTGTACCGGCTGGAAACACCATATATTTT.

This clone was found once. The chain has TRBV4-3 and TRBJ2-1; D may be TRBD1 (6 bases). Germline assignment: CDR1 LGHNA and CDR2 YSLEER. The CDR3 extends over 13 amino acids. The V end was cut by 1 base, the J end by 9 bases, with 10 bases between. The CDR3 loop reads CASSQVTGFEQFF. CDR3 bases: TGCGCCAGCAGCCAAGTTACAGGGTTTGAGCAGTTCTTC.

The chain joins TRBV28 to TRBJ1-5; D perhaps matches TRBD1 (5 bases). Trimming pared 10 bases from V and 6 bases from J, leaving 13 bases between. The CDR3 consists of 12 residues. Looked up from germline, CDR1 is MDHEN and CDR2 is SYDVKM. The CDR3 spells CATGGGGQPQHF. CDR3 coding DNA: TGTGCCACGGGTGGGGGAGGTCAGCCCCAGCATTTT.

The chain joins TRBV7-9 to TRBJ1-4, with TRBD1 as a possible D gene (6 bases). This CDR3 contains 17 residues. Looked up from germline, CDR1 is SEHNR and CDR2 is FQNEAQ (reference sequence). Trimming took 0 bases from V and 5 from J, leaving 16 bases between them. The CDR3 region is CASSLALVDSLNEKLFF. In DNA form, the CDR3 reads TGTGCCAGCAGCTTAGCGCTCGTGGACAGCTTAAATGAAAAACTGTTTTTT.

This clone was observed a few times. This rearrangement joins TRBV4-1 to TRBJ1-5; 8 bases match TRBD1. V lost 2 bases to trimming and J lost 6 bases; unmatched junction nucleotides: 3. This CDR3 comprises 14 residues. Germline CDR1 is MGHRA and CDR2 is YSYEKL. CDR3 residues: CASSQQGAGQPQHF. The CDR3 DNA is TGCGCCAGCAGCCAACAGGGGGCTGGTCAGCCCCAGCATTTT.

CDR3 bases: TGTGCCAGCAGACAGGGGAGCTCTGAAGCTTTCTTT. This codes for CASRQGSSEAFF. The V and J genes are TRBV27 and TRBJ1-1; TRBD1 agrees at 7 bases. The CDR3 is 12 residues long. Germline CDR1 MNHEY, CDR2 SMNVEV (reference sequence). The V segment lost 6 bases and the J segment 6 bases; nucleotides outside the gene matches: 4.

The V call is TRBV5-6, the J call TRBJ1-1; no firm D call. The CDR3 contains 15 residues. The germline CDR1 and CDR2 sequences are SGHDT and YYEEEE. The V and J ends lost 0 bases and 5 bases respectively, with 14 bases between them. The CDR3 reads CASSLVGGIKTEAFF. The CDR3 DNA reads as TGTGCCAGCAGCTTGGTCGGCGGGATCAAAACTGAAGCTTTCTTT. Together with reference TRBV5-6 and TRBJ1-1, the CDR3 gives the full variable domain: DAGVTQSPTHLIKTRGQQVTLRCSPKSGHDTVSWYQQALGQGPQFIFQYYEEEERQRGNFPDRFSGHQFPNYSSELNVNALLLGDSALYLCASSLVGGIKTEAFFGQGTRLTVV.

This chain links TRBV7-8 with TRBJ2-2; the D gene is possibly TRBD2 (5 bases). Trimming took off 5 bases at V and 6 bases at J, with 19 bases between the two ends. Germline V gene sequence: CDR1 SGHVS, CDR2 FQNEAQ. The CDR3 runs to 16 residues. The CDR3 DNA is TGTGCCAGCAGCCGAAGTTTGTCGGGGTGGTCCGGGGAGCTGTTTTTT. It encodes CASSRSLSGWSGELFF.

This clone was detected only a few times. The chain recombines TRBV6-1 with TRBJ2-4; TRBD2 might be the D (6 bases). V was trimmed by 0 bases and J by 1 base, leaving 7 bases between them. The CDR3 is 15 amino acids. Germline lookup yields CDR1 MNHNS and CDR2 SASEGT. Written as DNA, the CDR3 is TGTGCCAGCAGTGAAGCTCGGGGGGCCAAAAACATTCAGTACTTC. It is translated as CASSEARGAKNIQYF.

In its sample, this clone was seen a few times. The gene calls are TRBV10-3 and TRBJ1-5; 7 nucleotides match TRBD1. Germline V lookup: CDR1 ENHRY, CDR2 SYGVKD. The length of the CDR3 is 18 residues. J was trimmed by 1 base and V by 3 bases; bases with no gene match: 12. The CDR3 nucleotides read TGTGCCATCAGTGAAAGCGGTACTTGGGGACAGAGCAATCAGCCCCAGCATTTT. As protein: CAISESGTWGQSNQPQHF.

The rearrangement joins TRBV7-8 to TRBJ2-7, with D perhaps TRBD1 (6 bases). This CDR3 contains 18 residues. CDR1 SGHVS and CDR2 FQNEAQ come from the germline V gene. V lost 5 bases, J lost 5 bases, and 28 bases lay in between. The CDR3 DNA is TGTGCCAGCAGCCGTCTAAGTTCGAGCGGCAGGGGAAGGGACGAGCAGTACGTC. It translates to CASSRLSSSGRGRDEQYV.

The rearrangement uses TRBV5-1 and TRBJ2-3; D is possibly TRBD2 (5 bases). V shed 0 bases and J shed 2 bases, with 10 bases lying between them. The germline V gene has CDR1 SGHRS and CDR2 YFSETQ. CDR3 length: 15 amino acids. DNA of the CDR3: TGCGCCAGCAGCTTGGAGCGGACCTACACAGATACGCAGTATTTT. This codes for CASSLERTYTDTQYF.

This chain connects TRBV5-1 to TRBJ1-2; TRBD1 aligns across 12 bases. Germline V gene data show CDR1 as SGHRS and CDR2 as YFSETQ. With 4 bases clipped from V and 7 bases from J, the junction kept 11 bases outside the gene matches. The length of the CDR3 is 16 residues. The CDR3 DNA sequence: TGCGCCAGCAGCCACGGGACAGGGGGCGCGGTGGGTGGCTACACCTTC. It codes for CASSHGTGGAVGGYTF.